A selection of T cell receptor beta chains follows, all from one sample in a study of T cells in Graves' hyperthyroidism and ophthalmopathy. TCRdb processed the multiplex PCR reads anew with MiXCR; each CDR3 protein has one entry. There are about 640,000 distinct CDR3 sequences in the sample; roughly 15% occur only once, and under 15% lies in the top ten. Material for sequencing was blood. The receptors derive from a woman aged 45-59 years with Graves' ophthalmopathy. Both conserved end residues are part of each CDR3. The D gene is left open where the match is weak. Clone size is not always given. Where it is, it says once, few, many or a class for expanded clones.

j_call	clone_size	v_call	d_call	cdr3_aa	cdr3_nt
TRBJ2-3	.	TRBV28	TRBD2	CASKGLAGGYDTQYF	TGTGCCAGCAAGGGACTAGCGGGAGGTTACGATACGCAGTATTTT
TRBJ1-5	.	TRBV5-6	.	CASSLFALPNQPQHF	TGTGCCAGCAGCTTGTTCGCCCTCCCCAATCAGCCCCAGCATTTT
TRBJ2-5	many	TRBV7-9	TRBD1	CASSFGGTGGFETQYF	TGTGCCAGCAGCTTCGGGGGGACAGGGGGCTTTGAGACCCAGTACTTC
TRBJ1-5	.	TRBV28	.	CASSLVVRDGSQPQHF	TGTGCCAGCAGTTTAGTCGTCCGGGACGGGAGTCAGCCCCAGCATTTT
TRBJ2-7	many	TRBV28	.	CASSFSSSAPEQYF	TGTGCCAGCAGTTTTTCTTCGTCTGCCCCCGAGCAGTACTTC
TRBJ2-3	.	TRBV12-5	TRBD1	CASGGTGYTDTQYF	TGTGCTAGTGGAGGGACAGGGTACACAGATACGCAGTATTTT
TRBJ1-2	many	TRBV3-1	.	CASSQEIRTYGYTF	TGTGCCAGCAGCCAAGAGATCCGGACCTATGGCTACACCTTC
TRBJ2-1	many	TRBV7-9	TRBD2	CASSLDFGGRWYNEQFF	TGTGCCAGCAGCTTAGATTTTGGCGGGAGGTGGTACAATGAGCAGTTCTTC
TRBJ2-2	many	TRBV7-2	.	CASSLGPAGELFF	TGTGCCAGCAGCTTAGGTCCAGCCGGGGAGCTGTTTTTT
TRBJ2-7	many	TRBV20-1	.	CSASRESLYEQYF	TGCAGTGCTAGTCGGGAGAGCCTCTACGAGCAGTACTTC
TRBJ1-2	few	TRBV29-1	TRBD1	CSVERGQGSYGYTF	TGCAGCGTTGAGAGGGGACAGGGCTCCTATGGCTACACCTTC
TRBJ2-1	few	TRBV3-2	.	CASSQDLGTSSYNEQFF	TGTGCCAGCAGCCAAGATCTCGGGACGAGCTCCTACAATGAGCAGTTCTTC
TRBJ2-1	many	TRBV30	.	CAWDRNEQFF	TGTGCCTGGGACAGAAATGAGCAGTTCTTC
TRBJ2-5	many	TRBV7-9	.	CASSTTTGQETQYF	TGTGCCAGCAGCACCACCACAGGGCAAGAGACCCAGTACTTC
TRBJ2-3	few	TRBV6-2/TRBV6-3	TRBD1	CASSYHRDSSSTDTQYF	TGTGCCAGCAGTTACCACCGGGACAGCTCTAGCACAGATACGCAGTATTTT
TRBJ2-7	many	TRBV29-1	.	CSVESRAGAEQYF	TGCAGCGTTGAATCTCGTGCGGGGGCCGAGCAGTACTTC
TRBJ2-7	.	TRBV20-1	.	CSARDLGPYEQYF	TGCAGTGCTAGAGATCTAGGGCCTTACGAGCAGTACTTC
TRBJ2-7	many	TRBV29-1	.	CSVSLGTYNYEQYF	TGCAGCGTTTCCCTTGGGACCTATAACTACGAGCAGTACTTC
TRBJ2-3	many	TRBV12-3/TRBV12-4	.	CASSTGLSTDTQYF	TGTGCCAGCAGTACGGGACTCAGCACAGATACGCAGTATTTT
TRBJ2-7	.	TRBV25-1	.	CASSVRGSSYNEQYF	TGTGCCAGCAGTGTTAGGGGGAGCTCCTACAATGAGCAGTACTTC
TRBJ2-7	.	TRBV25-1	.	CASSVSGTGAFYEQYF	TGTGCCAGCAGTGTATCCGGTACGGGGGCCTTCTACGAGCAGTACTTC
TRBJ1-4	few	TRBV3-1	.	CASSQGGGAREKLFF	TGTGCCAGCAGCCAAGGTGGGGGGGCGAGGGAAAAACTGTTTTTT
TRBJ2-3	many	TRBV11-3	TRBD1	CASSAGQGGTDTQYF	TGTGCCAGCAGCGCGGGACAGGGGGGCACAGATACGCAGTATTTT
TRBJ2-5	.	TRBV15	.	CATSRDQGETQYF	TGTGCCACCAGCAGAGATCAGGGTGAGACCCAGTACTTC
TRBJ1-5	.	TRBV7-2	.	CASSSRTEGGMSNQPQHF	TGTGCCAGCAGCTCTCGGACAGAGGGGGGAATGAGCAATCAGCCCCAGCATTTT
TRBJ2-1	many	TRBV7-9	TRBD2	CASSLFVGGPGNEQFF	TGTGCCAGCAGCTTATTCGTGGGAGGGCCCGGAAATGAGCAGTTCTTC
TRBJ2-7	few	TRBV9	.	CASSGPGGEQYF	TGTGCCAGCAGTGGTCCTGGGGGCGAGCAGTACTTC
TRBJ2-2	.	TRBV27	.	CASRFTAQLITGELFF	TGTGCCAGCAGATTTACCGCACAGCTGATCACCGGGGAGCTGTTTTTT
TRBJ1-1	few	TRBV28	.	CASRTLGIAEAFF	TGTGCCAGCAGAACTCTGGGGATTGCTGAAGCTTTCTTT
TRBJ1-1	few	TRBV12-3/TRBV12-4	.	CASSFRKDTEAFF	TGTGCCAGCAGTTTTCGTAAGGACACTGAAGCTTTCTTT
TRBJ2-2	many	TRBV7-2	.	CASSLGRAGRHTGELFF	TGTGCCAGCAGCTTAGGCCGGGCGGGCAGACACACCGGGGAGCTGTTTTTT
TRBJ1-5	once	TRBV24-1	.	CATSDSGAPQPQHF	TGTGCCACCAGTGATTCGGGGGCTCCTCAGCCCCAGCATTTT
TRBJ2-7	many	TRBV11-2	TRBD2	CASSLGREGYEQYF	TGTGCCAGCAGCTTAGGGCGGGAGGGCTACGAGCAGTACTTC
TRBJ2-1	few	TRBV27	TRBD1	CASSRRQGDNEQFF	TGTGCCAGCAGTAGACGACAGGGAGACAATGAGCAGTTCTTC
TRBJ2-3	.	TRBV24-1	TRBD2	CASAGGTDTQYF	TGTGCCAGTGCGGGAGGCACAGATACGCAGTATTTT
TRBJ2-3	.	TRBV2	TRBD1	CASSRMTGGEDTQYF	TGTGCCAGCAGTAGGATGACAGGGGGGGAAGATACGCAGTATTTT
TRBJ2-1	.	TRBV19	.	CASSTYPGTALRGNEQFF	TGTGCCAGTAGTACCTATCCGGGGACCGCGCTTCGGGGAAATGAGCAGTTCTTC
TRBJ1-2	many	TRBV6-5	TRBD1	CASSYSNRDSALLYYGYTF	TGTGCCAGCAGTTACTCGAACCGGGACAGCGCCCTTCTCTACTATGGCTACACCTTC
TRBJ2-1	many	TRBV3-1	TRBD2	CASSRIGTSNEQFF	TGTGCCAGCAGTCGAATTGGGACTAGCAATGAGCAGTTCTTC
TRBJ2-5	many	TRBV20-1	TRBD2	CSARPGLGETQYF	TGCAGTGCTAGACCGGGACTAGGAGAGACCCAGTACTTC
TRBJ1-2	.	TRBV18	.	CASSAELTELYGYTF	TGTGCCAGCTCAGCGGAACTAACAGAACTCTATGGCTACACCTTC
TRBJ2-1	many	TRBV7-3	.	CASSPVGGSYNEQFF	TGTGCCAGCAGCCCCGTAGGCGGTTCCTACAATGAGCAGTTCTTC
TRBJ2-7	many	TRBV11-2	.	CASSSYRGASYEQYF	TGTGCCAGCAGCTCCTACCGGGGGGCCTCCTACGAGCAGTACTTC
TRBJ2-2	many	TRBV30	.	CAGNTGELFF	TGTGCCGGAAACACCGGGGAGCTGTTTTTT
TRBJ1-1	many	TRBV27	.	CASSLIGAALNTEAFF	TGTGCCAGCAGTTTAATAGGGGCCGCCTTGAACACTGAAGCTTTCTTT